A selection of T cell receptor beta chains follows, all from one sample in a study of cytomegalovirus exposure and HLA in healthy donors. This table comes from immunoSEQ multiplex PCR, and its TCRdb copy is limited to in-frame clones, with some not included. The repertoire holds more than 90,000 clones, with just over 75% as singletons. The source material was PBMCs. The receptor source for this set is a man aged 30 to 45 in good health and CMV-seronegative. Both conserved end residues are part of each CDR3. A D gene is named only where the DNA matches it firmly. Size tells how often a clone was seen (once, few, many) or the class of an expanded clone, and some rows leave it out.

j_call: TRBJ1-2
cdr3_length: 16
v_call: TRBV18
clone_size: NA
d_call: NA
cdr3_nt: TGTGCCAGCTCACCACCTGCACAGGCTACCTTAAGTGGCTACACCTTC
cdr3_aa: CASSPPAQATLSGYTF

j_call: TRBJ2-7
cdr3_length: 15
v_call: TRBV19
clone_size: NA
d_call: TRBD2
cdr3_nt: TGTGCCAGTAATAGCCGAAGCGGGGGGGCCTACGAGCAGTACTTC
cdr3_aa: CASNSRSGGAYEQYF

j_call: TRBJ1-1
cdr3_length: 14
v_call: TRBV5-1
clone_size: few
d_call: TRBD1
cdr3_nt: TGCGCCAGCACCACGGAGGGGGCGAACACTGAAGCTTTCTTT
cdr3_aa: CASTTEGANTEAFF

j_call: TRBJ2-1
cdr3_length: 16
v_call: TRBV6-4
clone_size: NA
d_call: NA
cdr3_nt: TGTGCCAGCAGTGAGGGTCCTCGGGGAATGAGGAATGAGCAGTTCTTC
cdr3_aa: CASSEGPRGMRNEQFF

j_call: TRBJ2-3
cdr3_length: 13
v_call: TRBV28
clone_size: once
d_call: NA
cdr3_nt: TGTGCCAGCAGTCGAGGGGGGGAAGATACGCAGTATTTT
cdr3_aa: CASSRGGEDTQYF

j_call: TRBJ2-6
cdr3_length: 15
v_call: TRBV19
clone_size: NA
d_call: TRBD1
cdr3_nt: TGTGCCAGCGGGACAGGGGGGTCTGGGGCCAACGTCCTGACTTTC
cdr3_aa: CASGTGGSGANVLTF

j_call: TRBJ2-5
cdr3_length: 14
v_call: TRBV18
clone_size: NA
d_call: NA
cdr3_nt: TGTGCCAGCTCACCACCTAGGGGCCAAGAGACCCAGTACTTC
cdr3_aa: CASSPPRGQETQYF

j_call: TRBJ1-4
cdr3_length: 14
v_call: TRBV7-6
clone_size: NA
d_call: TRBD1
cdr3_nt: TGTGCCAGCAGCCGAAGACAGGGTGGTGAAAAACTGTTTTTT
cdr3_aa: CASSRRQGGEKLFF

j_call: TRBJ2-1
cdr3_length: 14
v_call: TRBV7-9
clone_size: NA
d_call: NA
cdr3_nt: TGTGCCAGCAGCTACGGACTGGCCTACAATGAGCAGTTCTTC
cdr3_aa: CASSYGLAYNEQFF

j_call: TRBJ1-4
cdr3_length: 17
v_call: TRBV2
clone_size: NA
d_call: TRBD1
cdr3_nt: TGTGCCAGCAGTGAGACGCAGGGGGCGGCGGCTAATGAAAAACTGTTTTTT
cdr3_aa: CASSETQGAAANEKLFF

j_call: TRBJ2-1
cdr3_length: 15
v_call: TRBV2
clone_size: few
d_call: TRBD1
cdr3_nt: TGTGCCAGCAGTGTGGGACAGAGCTCCTACAATGAGCAGTTCTTC
cdr3_aa: CASSVGQSSYNEQFF

j_call: TRBJ2-1
cdr3_length: 15
v_call: TRBV5-5
clone_size: NA
d_call: NA
cdr3_nt: TGTGCCAGCAGCCTGGAGGGGAATTTTCACAATGAGCAGTTCTTC
cdr3_aa: CASSLEGNFHNEQFF

j_call: TRBJ2-5
cdr3_length: 15
v_call: TRBV7-9
clone_size: NA
d_call: TRBD1
cdr3_nt: TGTGCCAGCAGCCCTAGGGACAGGGGAAAGGAGACCCAGTACTTC
cdr3_aa: CASSPRDRGKETQYF

j_call: TRBJ1-5
cdr3_length: 16
v_call: TRBV10-3
clone_size: NA
d_call: TRBD1
cdr3_nt: TGTGCCATCAGTGAAAAAGTGGGGACAGGGGACCAGCCCCAGCATTTT
cdr3_aa: CAISEKVGTGDQPQHF

j_call: TRBJ1-6
cdr3_length: 13
v_call: TRBV6-6
clone_size: NA
d_call: NA
cdr3_nt: TGTGCCAGCAGTTACTCGTCGGCGGATTCCCTCCACTTT
cdr3_aa: CASSYSSADSLHF

j_call: TRBJ2-5
cdr3_length: 15
v_call: TRBV6-1
clone_size: NA
d_call: NA
cdr3_nt: TGTGCCAGCAGTTCGACAGGCGCAACACAAGAGACCCAGTACTTC
cdr3_aa: CASSSTGATQETQYF

j_call: TRBJ2-1
cdr3_length: 16
v_call: TRBV5-6
clone_size: NA
d_call: NA
cdr3_nt: TGTGCCAGCAGCTTGATCGGGCGGGACGGCCACAATGAGCAGTTCTTC
cdr3_aa: CASSLIGRDGHNEQFF

j_call: TRBJ2-2
cdr3_length: 13
v_call: TRBV5-5
clone_size: NA
d_call: NA
cdr3_nt: TGTGCCAGCAGTTTCAGAAACACCGGGGAGCTGTTTTTT
cdr3_aa: CASSFRNTGELFF

j_call: TRBJ1-1
cdr3_length: 15
v_call: TRBV4-2
clone_size: NA
d_call: NA
cdr3_nt: TGTGCCAGCAGCCAAAACAGGTTAGCAAACACTGAAGCTTTCTTT
cdr3_aa: CASSQNRLANTEAFF

j_call: TRBJ2-3
cdr3_length: 14
v_call: TRBV5-1
clone_size: NA
d_call: NA
cdr3_nt: TGCGCCAGCAGCTCACAGGGTTACACAGATACGCAGTATTTT
cdr3_aa: CASSSQGYTDTQYF

j_call: TRBJ1-2
cdr3_length: 14
v_call: TRBV7-9
clone_size: NA
d_call: NA
cdr3_nt: TGTGCCAGCAGCTTCGTGGAGGGAGTCTATGGCTACACCTTC
cdr3_aa: CASSFVEGVYGYTF

j_call: TRBJ1-6
cdr3_length: 15
v_call: TRBV18
clone_size: NA
d_call: TRBD1
cdr3_nt: TGTGCCAGCTCACAACAGACAGGGGAAGTCTCACCCCTCCACTTT
cdr3_aa: CASSQQTGEVSPLHF

j_call: TRBJ1-1
cdr3_length: 16
v_call: TRBV5-1
clone_size: once
d_call: NA
cdr3_nt: TGCGCCAGCAGCTTGGCCGGTGAACTCATGAACACTGAAGCTTTCTTT
cdr3_aa: CASSLAGELMNTEAFF

j_call: TRBJ1-4
cdr3_length: 17
v_call: TRBV9
clone_size: NA
d_call: NA
cdr3_nt: TGTGCCAGCAGCGTAGCCGGACAGTCTCTAGGAAATGAAAAACTGTTTTTT
cdr3_aa: CASSVAGQSLGNEKLFF

j_call: TRBJ1-1
cdr3_length: 15
v_call: TRBV27
clone_size: few
d_call: NA
cdr3_nt: TGTGCCAGCAGTTTTAGGTTTCAGGCGTATTCTGAAGCTTTCTTT
cdr3_aa: CASSFRFQAYSEAFF

j_call: TRBJ2-5
cdr3_length: 16
v_call: TRBV9
clone_size: NA
d_call: TRBD2
cdr3_nt: TGTGCCAGCAGCGTAGGGGCTAGCGGGGTTCAAGAGACCCAGTACTTC
cdr3_aa: CASSVGASGVQETQYF

j_call: TRBJ1-5
cdr3_length: 17
v_call: TRBV7-9
clone_size: NA
d_call: TRBD1
cdr3_nt: TGTGCCAGCAGCTCTACCCCGACAGGGGTGAGCAATCAGCCCCAGCATTTT
cdr3_aa: CASSSTPTGVSNQPQHF

j_call: TRBJ1-4
cdr3_length: 16
v_call: TRBV29-1
clone_size: once
d_call: TRBD1
cdr3_nt: TGCAGCGTTGTATTCTGGACAGGGACTTTGGGGGGAAAACTGTTTTTT
cdr3_aa: CSVVFWTGTLGGKLFF

j_call: TRBJ2-3
cdr3_length: 16
v_call: TRBV2
clone_size: NA
d_call: TRBD2
cdr3_nt: TGTGCCAGCAGCGACTCGCTAGCGGGAGCCAAAGATACGCAGTATTTT
cdr3_aa: CASSDSLAGAKDTQYF

j_call: TRBJ1-2
cdr3_length: 16
v_call: TRBV4-1
clone_size: NA
d_call: TRBD1
cdr3_nt: TGCGCCAGCAGCCAAGGGTTAGACAGGGCGGAGGGGGGCTACACCTTC
cdr3_aa: CASSQGLDRAEGGYTF

j_call: TRBJ1-4
cdr3_length: 15
v_call: TRBV7-6
clone_size: NA
d_call: NA
cdr3_nt: TGTGCCAGCAGCTTAAGTCGAGTGGGGCACGAAAAACTGTTTTTT
cdr3_aa: CASSLSRVGHEKLFF

j_call: TRBJ1-5
cdr3_length: 12
v_call: TRBV19
clone_size: NA
d_call: NA
cdr3_nt: TGTGCCAGTAGCGATCGGAGTGAGCCCCAGCATTTT
cdr3_aa: CASSDRSEPQHF

j_call: TRBJ1-6
cdr3_length: 15
v_call: TRBV4-3
clone_size: NA
d_call: TRBD1
cdr3_nt: TGCGCCAGCAGCCAAGGTGGGACAGGGGATTCACCCCTCCACTTT
cdr3_aa: CASSQGGTGDSPLHF

j_call: TRBJ2-5
cdr3_length: 15
v_call: TRBV10-3
clone_size: NA
d_call: TRBD1
cdr3_nt: TGTGCCATCAGGGGAACAGGGGGCGCCCAAGAGACCCAGTACTTC
cdr3_aa: CAIRGTGGAQETQYF

j_call: TRBJ2-3
cdr3_length: 15
v_call: TRBV9
clone_size: NA
d_call: NA
cdr3_nt: TGTGCCAGCAGCGTAAGGGTAGCAGGGGCAGATACGCAGTATTTT
cdr3_aa: CASSVRVAGADTQYF

j_call: TRBJ2-2
cdr3_length: 17
v_call: TRBV19
clone_size: NA
d_call: NA
cdr3_nt: TGTGCCAGTAGTATAGACCAACGGGGATTTAGCACCGGGGAGCTGTTTTTT
cdr3_aa: CASSIDQRGFSTGELFF

j_call: TRBJ1-2
cdr3_length: 14
v_call: TRBV7-2
clone_size: NA
d_call: TRBD1
cdr3_nt: TGTGCCAGCAGCTTATGGTCCAGGGGGGAGGGCTACACCTTC
cdr3_aa: CASSLWSRGEGYTF

j_call: TRBJ2-3
cdr3_length: 16
v_call: TRBV7-8
clone_size: once
d_call: TRBD2
cdr3_nt: TGTGCCAGCAGCCCCAATGGCGGGAGCGGGATAGATACGCAGTATTTT
cdr3_aa: CASSPNGGSGIDTQYF

j_call: TRBJ2-7
cdr3_length: 13
v_call: TRBV29-1
clone_size: NA
d_call: NA
cdr3_nt: TGCAGCGTTACCCTCCCCTATCCCTACGAGCAGTACTTC
cdr3_aa: CSVTLPYPYEQYF

j_call: TRBJ2-7
cdr3_length: 14
v_call: TRBV9
clone_size: NA
d_call: NA
cdr3_nt: TGTGCCAGCAGCGTAGGAGAGAGCTCCTACGAGCAGTACTTC
cdr3_aa: CASSVGESSYEQYF

j_call: TRBJ1-6
cdr3_length: 15
v_call: TRBV11-2
clone_size: NA
d_call: TRBD1
cdr3_nt: TGTGCCAGCAGCTCCACAGGGGGCTTAGGTTCACCCCTCCACTTT
cdr3_aa: CASSSTGGLGSPLHF

j_call: TRBJ1-5
cdr3_length: 15
v_call: TRBV18
clone_size: NA
d_call: TRBD1
cdr3_nt: TGTGCCAGTTCTGCTCAAGGGGGCGGCAATCAGCCCCAGCATTTT
cdr3_aa: CASSAQGGGNQPQHF

j_call: TRBJ1-1
cdr3_length: 16
v_call: TRBV2
clone_size: NA
d_call: NA
cdr3_nt: TGTGCCAGCAGTGAAGCGGGAACAGGGATAGTCACTGAAGCTTTCTTT
cdr3_aa: CASSEAGTGIVTEAFF

j_call: TRBJ2-5
cdr3_length: 14
v_call: TRBV18
clone_size: NA
d_call: TRBD1
cdr3_nt: TGTGCCAGCTCACGGACAGGGAAGGGGGAGACCCAGTACTTC
cdr3_aa: CASSRTGKGETQYF

j_call: TRBJ2-3
cdr3_length: 15
v_call: TRBV6-1
clone_size: NA
d_call: TRBD1
cdr3_nt: TGTGCCAGTCTGGTCGGGGACAGTCGCACAGATACGCAGTATTTT
cdr3_aa: CASLVGDSRTDTQYF

j_call: TRBJ1-4
cdr3_length: 16
v_call: TRBV4-3
clone_size: few
d_call: NA
cdr3_nt: TGCGCCAGCAGCCAAGTGTCCTTCCAGGCCGTTGAAAAACTGTTTTTT
cdr3_aa: CASSQVSFQAVEKLFF

j_call: TRBJ1-1
cdr3_length: 12
v_call: TRBV28
clone_size: NA
d_call: NA
cdr3_nt: TGTGCCAGCAAAATAATGAACACTGAAGCTTTCTTT
cdr3_aa: CASKIMNTEAFF

j_call: TRBJ2-7
cdr3_length: 13
v_call: TRBV19
clone_size: NA
d_call: NA
cdr3_nt: TGTGCCAGTAGTCCGGGACAAACCTACGAGCAGTACTTC
cdr3_aa: CASSPGQTYEQYF

j_call: TRBJ2-7
cdr3_length: 14
v_call: TRBV6-6
clone_size: NA
d_call: NA
cdr3_nt: TGTGCCAGCAGTTCGCCAAGGAGCTCCTACGAGCAGTACTTC
cdr3_aa: CASSSPRSSYEQYF

j_call: TRBJ2-5
cdr3_length: 13
v_call: TRBV5-4
clone_size: NA
d_call: TRBD1
cdr3_nt: TGTGCCAGCAGCTTTACAGGGGAAGAGACCCAGTACTTC
cdr3_aa: CASSFTGEETQYF

j_call: TRBJ1-5
cdr3_length: 14
v_call: TRBV5-1
clone_size: NA
d_call: NA
cdr3_nt: TGCGCCAGCAGTGTCGGACAGTCAAATCAGCCCCAGCATTTT
cdr3_aa: CASSVGQSNQPQHF

j_call: TRBJ2-1
cdr3_length: 16
v_call: TRBV9
clone_size: NA
d_call: TRBD2
cdr3_nt: TGTGCCAGCAGCGGCGGACTAGCGGGAGTTAGCAATGAGCAGTTCTTC
cdr3_aa: CASSGGLAGVSNEQFF

j_call: TRBJ1-1
cdr3_length: 16
v_call: TRBV4-2
clone_size: NA
d_call: NA
cdr3_nt: TGTGCCAGCAGCCAAGATCAGTCTGACAGGTGGTCTGAAGGATTCTTT
cdr3_aa: CASSQDQSDRWSEGFF

j_call: TRBJ2-1
cdr3_length: 13
v_call: TRBV6-6
clone_size: NA
d_call: NA
cdr3_nt: TGTGCCAGCAGTGACCTAGCTATCAATGAGCAGTTCTTC
cdr3_aa: CASSDLAINEQFF